The 13 T cell receptor beta chains in this list originate from one sample, sequenced in a study of cytomegalovirus exposure and HLA in healthy donors. 60 Vbeta and 13 Jbeta primers were used in PCR. Produced via immunoSEQ multiplex PCR; TCRdb's table is partial and in-frame only. This table holds under 200,000 clones, 84% found once. The source material was PBMCs. The receptors were gathered from a man in his fifties in good health and CMV-seropositive.

The V and J genes are TRBV5-1 and TRBJ1-2, with 7 bases that match TRBD1. This CDR3 comprises 17 residues. With 3 bases clipped from V and 6 bases from J, the junction kept 17 bases outside the gene matches. Germline V gene lookup returns CDR1 SGHRS and CDR2 YFSETQ. The CDR3 region has the DNA TGCGCCAGCAGCTCCGCAGGGGGGATAATAGGTCGGGATGGCTACACCTTC. Amino acids: CASSSAGGIIGRDGYTF.

This sequence joins TRBV18 and TRBJ1-1; no clear D. Germline V gives CDR1 KGHSH, CDR2 LQKENI. With 6 bases removed from V and 2 bases from J, the gap between germline ends came to 10 bases. There are 13 residues in the CDR3. The CDR3 DNA sequence: TGTGCCAGCTCTTCCGGGGTTAACACTGAAGCTTTCTTT. The encoded protein is CASSSGVNTEAFF.

This clone was recorded only once. The rearrangement uses TRBV7-3 and TRBJ2-3; perhaps TRBD1 as D (6 bases). The CDR3 covers 11 residues. Trimming pared 9 bases from V and 5 bases from J, leaving 9 bases between. Germline assignment: CDR1 SGHTA and CDR2 FQGTGA. CDR3 bases: TGTGCCAGTGGGGGCGAAGATACGCAGTATTTT. Translation: CASGGEDTQYF. The variable domain in full, with the rest retrieved from reference TRBV7-3 and TRBJ2-3, is GAGVSQTPSNKVTEKGKYVELRCDPISGHTALYWYRQSLGQGPEFLIYFQGTGAADDSGLPNDRFFAVRPEGSVSTLKIQRTERGDSAVYLCASGGEDTQYFGPGTRLTVL.

The V gene is TRBV4-2, the J gene TRBJ2-1, with a weak D call TRBD2 (6 bases). Germline lookup yields CDR1 LGHNA and CDR2 YNFKEQ. The length of the CDR3 is 14 residues. Trimming removed 2 bases at V and 10 bases at J, with 15 bases between. In nucleotides, the CDR3 is TGTGCCAGCAGCCAACCCCGGGGGATGGGAGAGCAGTTCTTC. Its protein is CASSQPRGMGEQFF.

V usage is TRBV7-9 and J usage is TRBJ1-2; 9 bases are a match to TRBD1. The V gene's germline CDR1 is SEHNR and CDR2 FQNEAQ (reference sequence). The CDR3 runs to 17 residues. V lost 1 base, J lost 4 bases, and 10 bases stayed unmatched. CDR3 DNA: TGTGCCAGCAGCTTAGGATTCGCGACAGGGGGTGCCTATGGCTACACCTTC. Its protein is CASSLGFATGGAYGYTF. Full variable domain (missing parts from reference TRBV7-9 and TRBJ1-2): DTGVSQNPRHKITKRGQNVTFRCDPISEHNRLYWYRQTLGQGPEFLTYFQNEAQLEKSRLLSDRFSAERPKGSFSTLEIQRTEQGDSAMYLCASSLGFATGGAYGYTFGSGTRLTVV.

The CDR3 loop is CASSLRQTGELFF. The CDR3 DNA reads as TGCGCCAGCAGCTTAAGACAGACCGGGGAGCTGTTTTTT. J is TRBJ2-2 and V is TRBV5-1, with a weak D call TRBD1 (5 bases). Germline CDR1 and CDR2: SGHRS and YFSETQ. V was clipped by 2 bases and J by 5 bases, with 7 bases between them. The CDR3 is made up of 13 amino acids.

This chain uses TRBV7-9 with TRBJ2-3; tentative D call: TRBD2 (5 bases). The V and J ends lost 4 bases and 3 bases respectively, with 17 bases between them. CDR1 and CDR2 from the germline V gene are SEHNR and FQNEAQ (reference sequence). The CDR3 covers 16 residues. The CDR3 spells CASSSLAPSGTDTQYF. DNA of the CDR3: TGTGCCAGCAGCTCCCTAGCCCCCTCGGGAACAGATACGCAGTATTTT.

The table lists this clone with a count of one. This rearrangement joins TRBV4-1 to TRBJ2-1; TRBD2 aligns across 12 bases. V dropped 2 bases and J dropped 3; count of bases not matched to a gene: 8. Germline CDR1 MGHRA, CDR2 YSYEKL. The CDR3 loop spans 18 amino acids. The CDR3 region has the DNA TGCGCCAGCAGCCAAAGGAGCGGACTAGCGGGAAGCTACAATGAGCAGTTCTTC. This gives the protein CASSQRSGLAGSYNEQFF.

The V call is TRBV2, the J call TRBJ1-1; D gene uncertain. The germline CDR1 and CDR2 sequences are SNHLY and FYNNEI. Trimming shortened V by 3 bases and J by 8 bases, and 7 bases separated the two germline ends. This CDR3 is built from 11 residues. The CDR3 sequence: CASSDLLEAFF. CDR3 nucleotides: TGTGCCAGCAGTGATCTACTCGAAGCTTTCTTT.

About this clone itself: The CDR3 end shows no conserved phenylalanine or tryptophan, and so a read error is likely. No DNA is shown, since the ends of the CDR3 on it are uncertain; the CDR3 is the one TCRdb lists. The rearrangement uses TRBV6-1 and TRBJ2-3; the D call of TRBD1 is as the table states it, not checked on the DNA. The CDR3 length equals 13 residues, ends included. Germline V gene data show CDR1 as MNHNS and CDR2 as SASEGT. This chain's CDR3 is CASSESQGMSSSS.

The gene calls are TRBV9 and TRBJ2-5; 9 bases agree with TRBD1. CDR1 is SGDLS, CDR2 YYNGEE, per germline. V shed 4 bases and J 2 bases; nucleotides not matched to a gene: 9. CDR3 length: 16 residues. The CDR3 here is CASSLTGGAGQETQYF. DNA for the CDR3: TGTGCCAGCAGCCTAACAGGGGGCGCGGGTCAAGAGACCCAGTACTTC.

The rearrangement links TRBV6-1 to TRBJ2-1; 10 bases match TRBD2. This CDR3 spans 15 amino acids. After removal of 8 bases from V and 4 bases from J, the junction contained 8 bases not matched to a gene. Germline CDR1 is MNHNS and CDR2 is SASEGT. The DNA of the CDR3 is TGTGCCAGCCTACCCGGGACTAGCGTATACAATGAGCAGTTCTTC. Amino acids: CASLPGTSVYNEQFF.

The J gene is TRBJ1-4, the V gene TRBV4-1; tentative D call: TRBD1 (6 bases). The CDR3 has 12 residues. Between the trimmed V and J ends, which lost 7 bases and 11 bases, there was a span of 14 bases. The germline CDR1 and CDR2 sequences are MGHRA and YSYEKL. The CDR3 nucleotides read TGCGCCAGCAAACCGGACAGTCAGAAACTGTTTTTT. Protein product: CASKPDSQKLFF.